Following are 10 T cell receptor beta chains from one sample sequenced in a study of CD8 T cells in ankylosing spondylitis (TCRdb year 2017). Libraries came from 5' RACE. Sequenced on an Illumina HiSeq 2500. TCRdb reran the public reads through fastp at Q25 and MiXCR, keeping productive beta chains. Rows with a matching CDR3 protein are joined into one entry that keeps the most common DNA and genes. In this sample the table shows 300,000 to 400,000 distinct CDR3 sequences, about 14% of which occur a single time. The top ten constitute about 1.1% of the sample. Sequenced: blood, either unsorted or a sorted T cell fraction (not recorded which). The receptors stem from a male donor with ankylosing spondylitis or in good health (not recorded which).

The V gene is TRBV10-3, the J gene TRBJ1-1; TRBD1 agrees at 10 bases. V shed 6 bases and J 5 bases; nucleotides not matched to a gene: 3. Per germline, CDR1 ENHRY and CDR2 SYGVKD. CDR3 length: 13 residues. This CDR3 is CAIRGQGLTEAFF. The CDR3 region has the DNA TGTGCCATCAGGGGACAGGGGTTAACTGAAGCTTTCTTT.

This clonotype was counted between two and nine times. This chain joins TRBV12-3 or TRBV12-4 and TRBJ2-7; no clear D gene. There are 13 residues in the CDR3. Trimming took off 4 bases at V and 4 bases at J, with 11 bases between the two ends. CDR3 region: CASSSSQPYEQYF. The CDR3 DNA is TGTGCCAGCAGTTCCAGCCAGCCTTACGAGCAGTACTTC.

This clonotype has just a few counts. V usage is TRBV2 and J usage is TRBJ1-4, with D hard to call. V was shortened by 7 bases and J by 1 base, with 10 bases between the two germline ends. This CDR3 is 14 amino acids long. Germline CDR1 SNHLY, CDR2 FYNNEI. The CDR3 DNA reads as TGTGCCAGCAAGGCAACCCGAACTAATGAAAAACTGTTTTTT. Its translation: CASKATRTNEKLFF.

The chain couples TRBV11-2 to TRBJ1-4; 8 bases agree with TRBD1. There are 16 residues in the CDR3. V dropped 5 bases and J dropped 2; count of bases not matched to a gene: 7. Germline V gene sequence: CDR1 SGHAT, CDR2 FQNNGV. The CDR3 loop is CASSLNRGSTNEKLFF. For the CDR3, the DNA is TGTGCCAGCAGCCTAAACAGGGGGTCGACTAATGAAAAACTGTTTTTT. Full variable domain (remainder filled in from reference TRBV11-2 and TRBJ1-4): EAGVAQSPRYKIIEKRQSVAFWCNPISGHATLYWYQQILGQGPKLLIQFQNNGVVDDSQLPKDRFSAERLKGVDSTLKIQPAKLEDSAVYLCASSLNRGSTNEKLFFGSGTQLSVL.

In its sample, this clonotype was seen many times. This chain links TRBV5-1 with TRBJ1-1; D gene ambiguous. Trimming shortened V by 1 base and J by 1 base, and 14 bases separated the two germline ends. CDR3 size: 16 residues. Germline CDR1 SGHRS, CDR2 YFSETQ. Written as DNA, the CDR3 is TGCGCCAGCAGCTTGAAGAGGGCAACCTCGAACACTGAAGCTTTCTTT. It yields the protein CASSLKRATSNTEAFF.

The chain couples TRBV28 to TRBJ1-1, with D possibly matching TRBD1 (5 bases). The germline V gene has CDR1 MDHEN and CDR2 SYDVKM. The CDR3 covers 14 residues. Trimming removed 3 bases from V and 6 bases from J, with 14 bases in between. The CDR3 reads CASSLEIGHAEAFF. In DNA form, the CDR3 reads TGTGCCAGCAGTTTGGAAATTGGACACGCTGAAGCTTTCTTT.

This clonotype was counted only a few times. The chain joins TRBV7-9 to TRBJ1-5; a possible D gene is TRBD1 (5 bases). Trimming shortened V by 2 bases and J by 4 bases, and 18 bases separated the two germline ends. Germline V gene lookup returns CDR1 SEHNR and CDR2 FQNEAQ (reference sequence). The CDR3 covers 17 residues. The CDR3 region has the DNA TGTGCCAGCAGCTTATCTTGGGGAGACAGAAAGAATCAGCCCCAGCATTTT. The encoded protein is CASSLSWGDRKNQPQHF.

The sample holds many counts of this clonotype. The chain recombines TRBV5-1 with TRBJ2-1; TRBD2 matches at 8 bases. The J segment lost 1 base and the V segment lost 3 bases, leaving 3 bases of the junction unmatched. From germline, CDR1 is SGHRS and CDR2 YFSETQ. The CDR3 has 15 amino acids. CDR3 DNA sequence: TGCGCCAGCAGCTCGGGAGGGGGGTCCTACAATGAGCAGTTCTTC. This gives the protein CASSSGGGSYNEQFF.

The sample holds a few counts of this clonotype. The chain uses TRBV20-1 and TRBJ1-1; perhaps TRBD1 as D (5 bases). V was shortened by 1 base and J by 2 bases, with 11 bases between the two germline ends. Looked up from germline, CDR1 is DFQATT and CDR2 is SNEGSKA (reference sequence). The CDR3 runs 14 residues. CDR3 in DNA: TGCAGTGCTAGAGTGGGGGGATTTAACACTGAAGCTTTCTTT. It translates to CSARVGGFNTEAFF.

CDR3 sequence (DNA): TGTGCCAGCAGTCCCCGGACAGGAGTGACCGGGGAGCTGTTTTTT. Translated: CASSPRTGVTGELFF. This sequence joins TRBV12-3 or TRBV12-4 and TRBJ2-2, with 7 bases lining up with TRBD1. Trimming removed 5 bases from V and 5 bases from J; junction bases left unmatched: 8. CDR3 length: 15 amino acids.